This T cell receptor beta chain is drawn from a study of blood T cell repertoires in COVID-19. About the research overall: Whether acute or convalescent, the COVID-19 samples came from the United States, Italy and Spain. From T cells, B-cell-depleted T cells, or PBMCs came the material, which was cDNA or gDNA.

Sequencing was performed with immunoSEQ multiplex PCR; in TCRdb, only in-frame clones are kept and a portion is missing. The sample lists around 27,000 clones, approximately 96% seen once, with about 4.1% in the top ten. Germline assignment: CDR1 SGHAT and CDR2 FQNNGV. This CDR3 has 17 residues. V lost 3 bases to trimming and J lost 8 bases; unmatched junction nucleotides: 14. The sequence derives from a human donor with active COVID-19. The donor label of this sample is uncertain. Sequencing input: peripheral blood. The V and J genes are TRBV11-2 and TRBJ2-1; 9 positions match TRBD1. CDR3 bases: TGTGCCAGCAGCTTGCGTCCCGTTTCGGGACAGGGTGATGAGCAGTTCTTC. It codes for CASSLRPVSGQGDEQFF.